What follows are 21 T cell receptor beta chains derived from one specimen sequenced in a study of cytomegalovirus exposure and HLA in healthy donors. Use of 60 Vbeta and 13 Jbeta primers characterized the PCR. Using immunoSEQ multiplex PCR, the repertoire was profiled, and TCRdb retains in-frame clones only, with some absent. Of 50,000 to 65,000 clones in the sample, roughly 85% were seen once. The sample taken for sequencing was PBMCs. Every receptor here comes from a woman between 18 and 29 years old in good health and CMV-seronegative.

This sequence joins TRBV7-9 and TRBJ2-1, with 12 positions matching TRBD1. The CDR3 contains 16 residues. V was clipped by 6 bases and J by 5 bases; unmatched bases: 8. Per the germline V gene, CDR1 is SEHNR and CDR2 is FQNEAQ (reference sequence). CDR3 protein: CASRKPGQGADNEQFF. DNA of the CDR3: TGTGCCAGCAGGAAACCGGGACAGGGGGCGGACAATGAGCAGTTCTTC.

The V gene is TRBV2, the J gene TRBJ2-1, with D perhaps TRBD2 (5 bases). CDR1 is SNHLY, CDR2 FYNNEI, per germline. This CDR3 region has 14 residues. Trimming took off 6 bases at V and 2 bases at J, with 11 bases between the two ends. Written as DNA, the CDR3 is TGTGCCAGCAGGGGCGAGGGAACCTACAATGAGCAGTTCTTC. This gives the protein CASRGEGTYNEQFF.

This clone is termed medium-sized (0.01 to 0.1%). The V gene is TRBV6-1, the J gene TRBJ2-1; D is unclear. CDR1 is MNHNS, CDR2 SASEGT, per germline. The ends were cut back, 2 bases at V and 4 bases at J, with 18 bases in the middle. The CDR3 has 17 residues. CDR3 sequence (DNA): TGTGCCAGCAGTGAAAGCTATGGGCAGATAGAATACAATGAGCAGTTCTTC. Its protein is CASSESYGQIEYNEQFF.

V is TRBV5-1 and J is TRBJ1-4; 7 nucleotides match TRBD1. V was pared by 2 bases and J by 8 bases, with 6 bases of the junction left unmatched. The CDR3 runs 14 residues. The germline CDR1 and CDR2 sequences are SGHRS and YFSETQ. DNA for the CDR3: TGCGCCAGCAGCTTAGAGCAGGGGGGCGAAAAACTGTTTTTT. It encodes CASSLEQGGEKLFF.

Here the CDR3 reads CASSSLDRDHGYTF. The DNA of the CDR3 is TGTGCCAGCAGCTCATTGGACAGGGACCATGGCTACACCTTC. The chain links TRBV5-6 to TRBJ1-2; TRBD1 matches at 8 bases. This CDR3 is 14 amino acids long. V shed 3 bases, J shed 6 bases, and the junction held 7 bases outside the gene matches. Germline V gene data show CDR1 as SGHDT and CDR2 as YYEEEE. Full variable domain (outside the CDR3, taken from reference TRBV5-6 and TRBJ1-2): DAGVTQSPTHLIKTRGQQVTLRCSPKSGHDTVSWYQQALGQGPQFIFQYYEEEERQRGNFPDRFSGHQFPNYSSELNVNALLLGDSALYLCASSSLDRDHGYTFGSGTRLTVV.

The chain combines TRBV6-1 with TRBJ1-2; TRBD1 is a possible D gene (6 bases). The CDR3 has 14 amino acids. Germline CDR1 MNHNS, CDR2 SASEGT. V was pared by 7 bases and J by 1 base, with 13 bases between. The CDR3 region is CASTRQDLNYGYTF. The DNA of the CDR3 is TGTGCCAGCACCCGACAGGACCTTAACTATGGCTACACCTTC.

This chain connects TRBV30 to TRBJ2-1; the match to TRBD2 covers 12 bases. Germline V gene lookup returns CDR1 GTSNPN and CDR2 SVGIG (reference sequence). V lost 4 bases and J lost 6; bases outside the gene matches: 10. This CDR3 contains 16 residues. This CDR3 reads CAWTDLPSGRANEQFF. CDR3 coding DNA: TGTGCCTGGACGGACTTGCCTAGCGGGAGGGCCAATGAGCAGTTCTTC.

The CDR3 sequence: CASSQDLSGRARRVLYEQYF. The CDR3 nucleotides are TGTGCCAGCAGCCAAGATTTGAGCGGGAGGGCCCGGCGGGTCCTTTACGAGCAGTACTTC. V and J are TRBV4-2 and TRBJ2-7; 10 nucleotides agree with TRBD2. Germline trimming cut 0 bases from V and 4 bases from J; bases unmatched to any gene: 18. Germline CDR1 is LGHNA and CDR2 is YNFKEQ. The CDR3 is 20 amino acids.

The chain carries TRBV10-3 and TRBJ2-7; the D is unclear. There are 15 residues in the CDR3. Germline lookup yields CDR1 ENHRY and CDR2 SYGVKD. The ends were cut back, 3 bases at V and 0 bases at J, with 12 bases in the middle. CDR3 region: CAISEGQQSSYEQYF. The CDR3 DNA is TGTGCCATCAGTGAAGGCCAACAGTCCTCCTACGAGCAGTACTTC.

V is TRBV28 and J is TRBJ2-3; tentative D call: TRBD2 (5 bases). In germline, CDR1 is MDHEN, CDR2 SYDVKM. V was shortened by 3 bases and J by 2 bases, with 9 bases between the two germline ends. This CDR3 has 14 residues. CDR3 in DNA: TGTGCCAGCAGTTTTCGGAGGTACACAGATACGCAGTATTTT. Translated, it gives CASSFRRYTDTQYF. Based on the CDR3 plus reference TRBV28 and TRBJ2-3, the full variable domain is DVKVTQSSRYLVKRTGEKVFLECVQDMDHENMFWYRQDPGLGLRLIYFSYDVKMKEKGDIPEGYSVSREKKERFSLILESASTNQTSMYLCASSFRRYTDTQYFGPGTRLTVL.

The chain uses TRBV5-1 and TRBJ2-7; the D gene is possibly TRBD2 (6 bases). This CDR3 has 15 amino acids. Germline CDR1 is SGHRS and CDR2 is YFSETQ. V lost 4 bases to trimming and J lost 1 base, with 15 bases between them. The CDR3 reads CASSGGLTSSYEQYF. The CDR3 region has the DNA TGCGCCAGCAGCGGTGGACTAACCTCTTCCTACGAGCAGTACTTC. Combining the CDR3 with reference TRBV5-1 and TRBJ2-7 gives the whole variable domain KAGVTQTPRYLIKTRGQQVTLSCSPISGHRSVSWYQQTPGQGLQFLFEYFSETQRNKGNFPGRFSGRQFSNSRSEMNVSTLELGDSALYLCASSGGLTSSYEQYFGPGTRLTVT.

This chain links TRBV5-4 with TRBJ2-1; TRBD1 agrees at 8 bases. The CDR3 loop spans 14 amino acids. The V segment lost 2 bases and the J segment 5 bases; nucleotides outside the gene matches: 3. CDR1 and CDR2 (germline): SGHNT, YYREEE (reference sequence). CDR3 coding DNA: TGTGCCAGCAGCTTAGGACAGGGTAACAATGAGCAGTTCTTC. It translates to CASSLGQGNNEQFF.

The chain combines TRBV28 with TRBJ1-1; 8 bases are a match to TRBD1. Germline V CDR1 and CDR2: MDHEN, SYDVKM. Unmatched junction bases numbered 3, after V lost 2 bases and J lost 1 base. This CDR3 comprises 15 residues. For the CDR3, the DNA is TGTGCCAGCAGTTTACAGGGGGCCACGAACACTGAAGCTTTCTTT. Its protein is CASSLQGATNTEAFF.

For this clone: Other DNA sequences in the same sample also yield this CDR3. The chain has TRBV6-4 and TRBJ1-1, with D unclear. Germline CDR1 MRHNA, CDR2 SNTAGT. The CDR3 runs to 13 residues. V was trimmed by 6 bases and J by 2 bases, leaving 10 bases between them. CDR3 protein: CASRRTGNTEAFF. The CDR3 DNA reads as TGTGCCAGCAGGAGGACGGGAAACACTGAAGCTTTCTTT.

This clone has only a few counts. The CDR3 region is CASSLPDRGNTIYF. CDR3 nucleotide sequence: TGTGCCAGCAGTTTACCGGACAGAGGAAACACCATATATTTT. The chain has TRBV28 and TRBJ1-3; tentatively, D is TRBD1 (6 bases). CDR1 is MDHEN and CDR2 is SYDVKM in the germline V gene. The germline V and J ends were trimmed by 2 bases and 4 bases, with 9 bases remaining between them. This CDR3 has 14 residues.

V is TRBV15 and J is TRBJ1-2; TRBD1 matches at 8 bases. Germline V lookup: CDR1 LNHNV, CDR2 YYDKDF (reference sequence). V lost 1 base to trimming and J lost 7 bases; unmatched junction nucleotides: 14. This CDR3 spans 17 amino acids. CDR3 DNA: TGTGCCACCAGCAGAGGGGCAGGACAGGGTCAGGCGTCTGGCTACACCTTC. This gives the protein CATSRGAGQGQASGYTF. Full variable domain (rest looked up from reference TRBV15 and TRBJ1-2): DAMVIQNPRYQVTQFGKPVTLSCSQTLNHNVMYWYQQKSSQAPKLLFHYYDKDFNNEADTPDNFQSRRPNTSFCFLDIRSPGLGDTAMYLCATSRGAGQGQASGYTFGSGTRLTVV.

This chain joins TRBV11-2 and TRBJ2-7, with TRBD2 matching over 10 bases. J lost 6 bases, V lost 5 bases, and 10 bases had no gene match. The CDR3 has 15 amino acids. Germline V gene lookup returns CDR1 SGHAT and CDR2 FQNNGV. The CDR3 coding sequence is TGTGCCAGCAGCATAGGGGCTAGCGGGAGCTCCGAGCAGTACTTC. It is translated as CASSIGASGSSEQYF.

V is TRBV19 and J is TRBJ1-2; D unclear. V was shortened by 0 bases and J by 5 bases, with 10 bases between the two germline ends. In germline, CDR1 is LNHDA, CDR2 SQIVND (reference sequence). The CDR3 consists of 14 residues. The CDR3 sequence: CASSIETGRYGYTF. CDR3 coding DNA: TGTGCCAGTAGTATAGAAACGGGTCGGTATGGCTACACCTTC.

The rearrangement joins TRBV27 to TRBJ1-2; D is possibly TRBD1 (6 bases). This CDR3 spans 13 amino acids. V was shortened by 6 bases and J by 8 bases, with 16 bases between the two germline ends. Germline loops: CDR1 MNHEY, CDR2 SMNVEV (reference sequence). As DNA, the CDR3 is TGTGCCAGCAGCCTGACAGGTGGTGGAGGCTACACCTTC. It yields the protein CASSLTGGGGYTF.

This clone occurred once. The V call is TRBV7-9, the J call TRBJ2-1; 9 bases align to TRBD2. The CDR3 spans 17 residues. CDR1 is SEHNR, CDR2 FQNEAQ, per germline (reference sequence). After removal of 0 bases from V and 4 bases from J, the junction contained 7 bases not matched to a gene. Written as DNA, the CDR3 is TGTGCCAGCAGCTTAGCGGGTGTAGCGGGAGTTTACAATGAGCAGTTCTTC. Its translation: CASSLAGVAGVYNEQFF.

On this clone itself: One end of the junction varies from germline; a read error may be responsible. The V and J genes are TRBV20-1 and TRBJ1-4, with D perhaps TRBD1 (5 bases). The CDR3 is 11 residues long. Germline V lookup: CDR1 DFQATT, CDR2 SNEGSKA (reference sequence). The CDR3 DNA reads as TGCAGTGCTAGAGGCTTGTTGGACATTGATTTT. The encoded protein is CSARGLLDIDF.